A selection of T cell receptor beta chains follows, all from one sample in a study of blood T cell repertoires in COVID-19. Produced via immunoSEQ multiplex PCR; TCRdb's table is partial and in-frame only. This table holds hundreds of thousands of clones, 85% found once. Sequencing was carried out using PBMCs or T cells enriched from blood (not recorded which). Receptor source: a man aged 40-50 years who had recovered from COVID-19. The CDR3 runs from the conserved cysteine through the conserved F or W. A D gene is named only where the DNA matches it firmly. Size is stated for part of the rows, as once, few or many counts, or as a class when the clone is expanded.

size: -
D: TRBD1
J: TRBJ1-1
V: TRBV3-1/TRBV3-2
CDR3: CASRRQGVRTEAFF
DNA: TGTGCCAGCAGACGACAGGGGGTAAGAACTGAAGCTTTCTTT

size: -
D: TRBD1
J: TRBJ1-2
V: TRBV30
CDR3: CAWGTGFNYGYTF
DNA: TGTGCCTGGGGGACAGGATTTAACTATGGCTACACCTTC

size: -
D: TRBD1
J: TRBJ2-1
V: TRBV13
CDR3: CASSTGTGFYNEQFF
DNA: TGTGCCAGCAGCACCGGGACAGGGTTCTACAATGAGCAGTTCTTC

size: -
D: TRBD2
J: TRBJ2-2
V: TRBV19
CDR3: CASSNQLAGSNTGELFF
DNA: TGTGCCAGTAGTAACCAACTAGCGGGGTCGAACACCGGGGAGCTGTTTTTT

size: -
D: -
J: TRBJ1-5
V: TRBV10-1
CDR3: CAPPQISGRGNQPQHF
DNA: TGCGCCCCGCCGCAGATTTCCGGGAGAGGCAATCAGCCCCAGCATTTT

size: -
D: TRBD1
J: TRBJ1-6
V: TRBV9
CDR3: CASATTAGGSNSPLHF
DNA: TGTGCCAGCGCCACTACGGCAGGGGGATCTAATTCACCCCTCCACTTT

size: -
D: -
J: TRBJ2-7
V: TRBV7-3
CDR3: CASSTSAGVSYEQYF
DNA: TGTGCCAGCAGCACCTCGGCGGGTGTCTCCTACGAGCAGTACTTC

size: -
D: TRBD1
J: TRBJ1-1
V: TRBV13
CDR3: CASSRGGLGTEAFF
DNA: TGTGCCAGCAGCCGAGGGGGCCTGGGCACTGAAGCTTTCTTT

size: -
D: -
J: TRBJ1-5
V: TRBV19
CDR3: CASSGESRYSNQPQHF
DNA: TGTGCCAGTAGTGGGGAGAGCAGATATAGCAATCAGCCCCAGCATTTT

size: once
D: -
J: TRBJ1-1
V: TRBV4-3
CDR3: CASSQDQGRVTEAFF
DNA: TGCGCCAGCAGCCAAGATCAGGGGAGGGTCACTGAAGCTTTCTTT

size: -
D: TRBD1
J: TRBJ2-1
V: TRBV5-4
CDR3: CASSLGQGAYNEQFF
DNA: TGTGCCAGCAGCTTGGGGCAGGGGGCGTACAATGAGCAGTTCTTC

size: -
D: -
J: TRBJ2-7
V: TRBV29-1
CDR3: CSVGGGAGSYEQYF
DNA: TGCAGCGTTGGTGGCGGTGCCGGATCCTACGAGCAGTACTTC

size: -
D: TRBD1
J: TRBJ2-2
V: TRBV2
CDR3: CASRGQVSSTGELFF
DNA: TGTGCCAGCAGGGGACAGGTTTCCAGCACCGGGGAGCTGTTTTTT

size: -
D: -
J: TRBJ2-7
V: TRBV6-6
CDR3: CASSYSTESSYEQYF
DNA: TGTGCCAGCAGTTACTCGACAGAGAGCTCCTACGAGCAGTACTTC

size: -
D: TRBD2
J: TRBJ2-7
V: TRBV7-2
CDR3: CASSLDLAGPYEQYF
DNA: TGTGCCAGCAGCTTAGATCTAGCGGGCCCCTACGAGCAGTACTTC

size: -
D: -
J: TRBJ2-5
V: TRBV28
CDR3: CASSHPNGAQYF
DNA: TGTGCCAGCAGTCATCCGAACGGGGCCCAGTACTTC

size: -
D: TRBD2
J: TRBJ2-5
V: TRBV9
CDR3: CASSTSAGAQETQYF
DNA: TGTGCCAGCAGCACATCCGCGGGAGCGCAAGAGACCCAGTACTTC

size: -
D: TRBD1
J: TRBJ2-7
V: TRBV28
CDR3: CASTFAGQGVTYEQYF
DNA: TGTGCCAGCACCTTCGCAGGGCAGGGGGTTACCTACGAGCAGTACTTC

size: -
D: -
J: TRBJ2-7
V: TRBV19
CDR3: CASRMSPAGDSYEQYF
DNA: TGTGCCAGTAGGATGTCTCCCGCGGGCGATTCCTACGAGCAGTACTTC

size: once
D: TRBD1
J: TRBJ2-5
V: TRBV15
CDR3: CATSRDRGTGQETQYF
DNA: TGTGCCACCAGCAGAGATCGCGGGACAGGTCAAGAGACCCAGTACTTC

size: once
D: TRBD1
J: TRBJ2-7
V: TRBV3-1/TRBV3-2
CDR3: CASSPTGTGGEQYF
DNA: TGTGCCAGCAGCCCAACCGGGACAGGGGGCGAGCAGTACTTC